Listed here are 9 T cell receptor beta chains from one sample, sequenced in a study of blood T cell repertoires in COVID-19. Sequencing was performed with immunoSEQ multiplex PCR; in TCRdb, only in-frame clones are kept and a portion is missing. The profile shows about 240,000 clones, 70% to 90% of them singletons. Sequencing was done on a sample of peripheral blood. The receptors were sampled from a man between 60 and 75 years old with acute or convalescent COVID-19.

This clone has only one observation. J is TRBJ2-3 and V is TRBV19, with TRBD2 matching over 10 bases. Germline V CDR1 and CDR2: LNHDA, SQIVND (reference sequence). There are 16 residues in the CDR3. V lost 3 bases, J lost 5 bases, and 8 bases stayed unmatched. CDR3 in DNA: TGTGCCAGTAGTATTCCAGCGGGAGGGCTCGGAGATACGCAGTATTTT. Protein: CASSIPAGGLGDTQYF.

V gene TRBV2 combines with J gene TRBJ2-1; D possibly corresponds to TRBD1 (6 bases). V dropped 6 bases and J dropped 4 bases, with 13 bases sitting between them. The CDR3 loop spans 14 amino acids. Germline V gives CDR1 SNHLY, CDR2 FYNNEI. The CDR3 region has the DNA TGTGCCAGCAGCTACAGGGTGGGGTACAATGAGCAGTTCTTC. The encoded protein is CASSYRVGYNEQFF.

This clone has a handful of counts. The V and J genes are TRBV4-1 and TRBJ2-1; the D gene is possibly TRBD2 (5 bases). With 3 bases removed from V and 1 base from J, the gap between germline ends came to 13 bases. Germline assignment: CDR1 MGHRA and CDR2 YSYEKL. This CDR3 has 16 residues. The CDR3 nucleotides are TGCGCCAGCAGCCAGTCCGGGAAGATTTCCTACAATGAGCAGTTCTTC. Translated, it gives CASSQSGKISYNEQFF.

This chain connects TRBV4-3 to TRBJ1-2; D unclear. The germline V gene has CDR1 LGHNA and CDR2 YSLEER. Trimming stripped 1 base from V and 7 bases from J, with 16 bases between. This CDR3 is built from 15 residues. The CDR3 bases are TGCGCCAGCAGCCAAGTACAGCCGAGCGGGCTTGGCTACACCTTC. Protein sequence: CASSQVQPSGLGYTF.

The genes are TRBV7-2 and TRBJ2-5, with a possible D match to TRBD1 (6 bases). V was trimmed by 2 bases and J by 0 bases, leaving 13 bases between them. This CDR3 has 16 residues. Germline lookup yields CDR1 SGHTA and CDR2 FQGNSA. The CDR3 region has the DNA TGTGCCAGCAGCTTATCATCCACAGGGTACCAAGAGACCCAGTACTTC. Protein sequence: CASSLSSTGYQETQYF.

V and J are TRBV11-3 and TRBJ2-5; D call uncertain. V was clipped by 2 bases and J by 1 base, with 5 bases between them. The CDR3 length is 13 residues. Germline lookup yields CDR1 SGHNT and CDR2 YENEEA. The CDR3 reads CASSLIGQETQYF. The CDR3 nucleotides read TGTGCCAGCAGCTTAATCGGCCAAGAGACCCAGTACTTC.

The genes are TRBV29-1 and TRBJ1-1; D might be TRBD1 (5 bases). The CDR3 consists of 13 residues. Germline V CDR1 and CDR2: SQVTM, ANQGSEA. The V end was cut by 4 bases, the J end by 2 bases, with 11 bases between. CDR3 DNA sequence: TGCAGCGTTGTATGGACATCTAACACTGAAGCTTTCTTT. Its protein product is CSVVWTSNTEAFF.

The chain carries TRBV9 and TRBJ2-3, with 8 bases fitting TRBD1. This CDR3 has 16 amino acids. Germline CDR1 and CDR2: SGDLS and YYNGEE. V lost 0 bases to trimming and J lost 4 bases; unmatched junction nucleotides: 7. CDR3 nucleotide sequence: TGTGCCAGCAGCGTAGGTAACAGGGGGTTAGCAGATACGCAGTATTTT. Translated: CASSVGNRGLADTQYF. Combining the CDR3 with reference TRBV9 and TRBJ2-3 gives the whole variable domain DSGVTQTPKHLITATGQRVTLRCSPRSGDLSVYWYQQSLDQGLQFLIQYYNGEERAKGNILERFSAQQFPDLHSELNLSSLELGDSALYFCASSVGNRGLADTQYFGPGTRLTVL.

J is TRBJ1-2 and V is TRBV7-2, with 10 bases matching TRBD1. CDR1 is SGHTA, CDR2 FQGNSA, per germline. The CDR3 loop spans 15 amino acids. J gave up 5 bases and V 5 bases, and 8 bases lay outside the gene matches. The CDR3 sequence: CASSAGTGDGYGYTF. CDR3 sequence (DNA): TGTGCCAGCAGCGCCGGGACAGGGGATGGGTATGGCTACACCTTC. Filled out from reference TRBV7-2 and TRBJ1-2, the complete variable domain reads GAGVSQSPSNKVTEKGKDVELRCDPISGHTALYWYRQSLGQGLEFLIYFQGNSAPDKSGLPSDRFSAERTGGSVSTLTIQRTQQEDSAVYLCASSAGTGDGYGYTFGSGTRLTVV.